This T cell receptor beta chain stems from a study of OX40 agonist ivuxolimab in advanced cancers. The overall study: Among those treated, three patients had partial responses, one with hepatocellular carcinoma and two with cutaneous melanoma.

About this clone itself: Its target is unknown.

Study-level results: At 0.1 to 3.0 mg/kg, CD4+ and CD8+ blood T cells expanded clonally by week 6. No determination was made of the antigen specificity of the expanded peripheral T cells.

Blood got drawn at baseline, again on cycle 4 day 1, and then on cycle 7 day 1. The protocol was immunoSEQ multiplex PCR, while the TCRdb copy is restricted to in-frame clones and leaves out a portion. This sample has roughly 56,000 clones, with 85% found just once. Source: CD4+ or CD8+ T cells sorted from blood, taken in a trial of the OX40 agonist ivuxolimab. The receptor's source is an adult with an advanced solid tumor such as melanoma, head and neck, liver or kidney cancer.

The CDR3 sequence: CSVGFGRGAGELFF. CDR3 nucleotide sequence: TGCAGCGTTGGTTTCGGCCGGGGGGCCGGGGAGCTGTTTTTT. The rearrangement uses TRBV29-1 and TRBJ2-2; 7 bases are a match to TRBD2. The CDR3 consists of 14 residues. CDR1 is SQVTM, CDR2 ANQGSEA, per germline. V was pared by 4 bases and J by 6 bases, with 8 bases of the junction left unmatched.